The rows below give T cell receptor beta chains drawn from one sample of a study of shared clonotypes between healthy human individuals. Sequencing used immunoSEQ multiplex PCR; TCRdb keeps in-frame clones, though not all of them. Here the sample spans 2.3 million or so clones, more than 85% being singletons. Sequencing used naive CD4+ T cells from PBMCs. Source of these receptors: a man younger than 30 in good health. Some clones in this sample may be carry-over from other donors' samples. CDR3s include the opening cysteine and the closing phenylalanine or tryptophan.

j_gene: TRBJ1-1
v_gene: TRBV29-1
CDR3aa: CSVAETYLNTEAFF

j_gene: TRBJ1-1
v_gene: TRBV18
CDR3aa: CASSYMRTETAFF

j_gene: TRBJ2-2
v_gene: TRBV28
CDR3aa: CASSLYRATGELFF

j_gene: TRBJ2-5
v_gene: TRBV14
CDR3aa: CASSLGRAEPQETQYF

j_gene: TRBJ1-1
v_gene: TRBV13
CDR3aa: CASSLVSGDLKEAFF

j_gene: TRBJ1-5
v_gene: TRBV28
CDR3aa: CASSPRQGNQPQHF

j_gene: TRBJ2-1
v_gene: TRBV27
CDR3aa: CASSPWAGGAGDNEQFF

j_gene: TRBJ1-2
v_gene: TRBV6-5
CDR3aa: CASRRRGYGYTF

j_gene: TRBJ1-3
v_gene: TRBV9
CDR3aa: CASSVGTGGGNTIYF

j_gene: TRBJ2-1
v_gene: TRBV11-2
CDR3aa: CASRSVGTSLTGNEQFF

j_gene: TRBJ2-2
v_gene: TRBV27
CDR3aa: CASSPQNTGELFF

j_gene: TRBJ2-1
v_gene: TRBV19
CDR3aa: CASSPGLAAYNEQFF

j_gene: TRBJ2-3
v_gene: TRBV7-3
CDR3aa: CASSPAGQGLDTQYF

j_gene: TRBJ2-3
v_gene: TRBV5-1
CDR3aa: CASSYSLGQNTDTQYF

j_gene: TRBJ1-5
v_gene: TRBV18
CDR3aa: CASSLPGTGANQPQHF

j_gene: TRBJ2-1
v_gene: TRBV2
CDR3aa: CASSTGIQRYNEQFF

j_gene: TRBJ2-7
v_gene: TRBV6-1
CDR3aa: CASSEAASGGYEQYF

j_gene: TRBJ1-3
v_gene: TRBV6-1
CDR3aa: CASSEGGTGIRNTIYF

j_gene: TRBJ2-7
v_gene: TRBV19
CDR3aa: CASRTRATSSYEQYF

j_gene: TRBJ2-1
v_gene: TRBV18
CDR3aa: CASSPPRGSEQFF

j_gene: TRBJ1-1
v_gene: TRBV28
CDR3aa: CASSRGGSPNTEAFF

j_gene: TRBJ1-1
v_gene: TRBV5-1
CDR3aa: CASRFSQTGDGAFF

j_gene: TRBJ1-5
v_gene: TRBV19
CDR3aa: CASSIADGNQPQHF

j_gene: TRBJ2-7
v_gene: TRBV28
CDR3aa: CASSPYFQGRGEQYF

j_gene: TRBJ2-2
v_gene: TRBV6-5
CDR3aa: CASSTSTGELFF

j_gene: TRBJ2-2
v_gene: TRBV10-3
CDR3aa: CATGGNTGELFF

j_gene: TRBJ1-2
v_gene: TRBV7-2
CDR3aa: CASSLAPQGSGYGYTF

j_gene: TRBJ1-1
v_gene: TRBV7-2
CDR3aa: CASSLEGGAGSTEAFF

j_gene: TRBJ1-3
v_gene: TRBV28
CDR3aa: CASSPLGLGASGNTIYF

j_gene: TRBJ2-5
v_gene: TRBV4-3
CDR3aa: CASSQGPGAVGQETQYF

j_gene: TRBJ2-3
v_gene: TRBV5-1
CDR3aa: CASSSTGVGDTQYF

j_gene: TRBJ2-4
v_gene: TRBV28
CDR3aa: CASSLTVGNGPKNIQYF

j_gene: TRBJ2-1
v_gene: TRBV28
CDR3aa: CASRVAGGRSYNEQFF